These T cell receptor beta chains were read from a single sample in a study of blood T cell repertoires in COVID-19. Sequenced by immunoSEQ multiplex PCR; TCRdb stores in-frame clones only, minus some. The table has 95,000 to 100,000 clones, around nine tenths seen once. The sequenced sample was peripheral blood. The source is a man older than 75 with acute or convalescent COVID-19. Each CDR3 is given with its conserved first and last residue. Fields, in order: J gene, V gene, D gene, CDR3 length, clone size, CDR3 DNA, CDR3 protein. D genes are given only for firm matches. Rows give clone size only sometimes, using once, few, many, or a class for an expanded clone.

TRBJ1-5 | TRBV19 | TRBD1 | 15 | NA | TGTGCCAGTAGTGGACAGGGGGTGCGGAATCAGCCCCAGCATTTT | CASSGQGVRNQPQHF
TRBJ2-7 | TRBV5-4 | TRBD2 | 14 | NA | TGTGCCAGCAGCCTAGCGGGAGGACTCTACGAGCAGTACTTC | CASSLAGGLYEQYF
TRBJ2-3 | TRBV19 | TRBD2 | 17 | NA | TGTGCCAGTAGTATAGGGGCTAGCGGGAGTCTAACAGATACGCAGTATTTT | CASSIGASGSLTDTQYF
TRBJ2-3 | TRBV28 | TRBD2 | 16 | NA | TGTGCCAGCAGTAGACTAGCGGGAGGGATCACAGATACGCAGTATTTT | CASSRLAGGITDTQYF
TRBJ1-2 | TRBV28 | TRBD1 | 12 | NA | TGTGCCAGTTGGGACAGGCGAACTGGCTACACCTTC | CASWDRRTGYTF
TRBJ2-6 | TRBV9 | TRBD2 | 20 | NA | TGTGCCAGCAGCGTAGCCATCTCGCCTAGCGGGACAGCTGGGGCCAACGTCCTGACTTTC | CASSVAISPSGTAGANVLTF
TRBJ1-2 | TRBV27 | TRBD1 | 14 | NA | TGTGCCAGCAGTTTAATGGGACAGAACTATGGCTACACCTTC | CASSLMGQNYGYTF
TRBJ1-2 | TRBV30 | NA | 14 | NA | TGTGCCTGGAGCGTCGGCGGCCAGCGCTATGGCTACACCTTC | CAWSVGGQRYGYTF
TRBJ1-6 | TRBV6-5 | NA | 13 | NA | TGTGCCAGCAAGAACAACCCAAATTCACCCCTCCACTTT | CASKNNPNSPLHF
TRBJ2-7 | TRBV28 | NA | 12 | NA | TGTGCCAGCACGTTGCAATTCGGCGAGCAGTACTTC | CASTLQFGEQYF
TRBJ2-2 | TRBV19 | TRBD1 | 14 | NA | TGTGCCAGTAGGACAGGGTTTGGCACCGGGGAGCTGTTTTTT | CASRTGFGTGELFF
TRBJ2-1 | TRBV18 | TRBD2 | 15 | NA | TGTGCCAGCTCACCTCCCGCCGGGAGGGCCGGGGAGCAGTTCTTC | CASSPPAGRAGEQFF
TRBJ1-5 | TRBV15 | NA | 13 | NA | TGTGCCACCAGCCCTCGAGACAATCAGCCCCAGCATTTT | CATSPRDNQPQHF
TRBJ1-1 | TRBV18 | NA | 13 | NA | TGTGCCAGCTCACCACGGGAGGGAGGAGAAGCTTTCTTT | CASSPREGGEAFF
TRBJ1-6 | TRBV6-2/TRBV6-3 | TRBD1 | 17 | NA | TGTGCCAGCAGCCCTCGAGATGACAGGGGTTGGGATTCACCCCTCCACTTT | CASSPRDDRGWDSPLHF
TRBJ1-4 | TRBV5-1 | TRBD1 | 15 | once | TGCGCCAGCAGCCCAGGACAGGGTGCTAATGAAAAACTGTTTTTT | CASSPGQGANEKLFF
TRBJ1-4 | TRBV25-1 | TRBD1 | 18 | NA | TGTGCCAGCAGTGCCGGACAGGGCTTTTTCGGGACTAATGAAAAACTGTTTTTT | CASSAGQGFFGTNEKLFF
TRBJ2-2 | TRBV7-8 | NA | 16 | NA | TGTGCCAGCAGCTTCCGACTAGGTGTGAGAACCGGGGAGCTGTTTTTT | CASSFRLGVRTGELFF
TRBJ2-3 | TRBV7-3 | TRBD1 | 15 | NA | TGTGCCAGCAGCCTCGGGCAGGGGGCAGGTGATACGCAGTATTTT | CASSLGQGAGDTQYF
TRBJ1-2 | TRBV28 | TRBD1 | 16 | NA | TGTGCCACCCTCCGCCCCGGGACAGGGGGCGTCTATGGCTACACCTTC | CATLRPGTGGVYGYTF
TRBJ1-1 | TRBV2 | TRBD1 | 14 | NA | TGTGCCAGCAGTGAAAGGACAGGGAGAACTGAAGCTTTCTTT | CASSERTGRTEAFF
TRBJ2-7 | TRBV12-3/TRBV12-4 | NA | 12 | NA | TGTGCCAGCAAAGAGAGCGGCTACGAGCAGTACTTC | CASKESGYEQYF
TRBJ2-1 | TRBV5-6 | TRBD2 | 15 | NA | TGTGCCAGCAGCCCCGGGACTAGCGTCTACAATGAGCAGTTCTTC | CASSPGTSVYNEQFF
TRBJ1-1 | TRBV6-5 | NA | 13 | NA | TGTGCCAGCAGACTGGGAGGGAACACTGAAGCTTTCTTT | CASRLGGNTEAFF
TRBJ1-3 | TRBV7-9 | NA | 17 | NA | TGTGCCAGCAGCCGTGCGGTTGGGTTATCGGTCGGAAACACCATATATTTT | CASSRAVGLSVGNTIYF
TRBJ1-1 | TRBV6-4 | NA | 19 | few | TGTGCCAGCAGTCATTCCGACAGCCTTTGTCTTGTAGTGAACACTGAAGCTTTCTTT | CASSHSDSLCLVVNTEAFF
TRBJ1-1 | TRBV9 | NA | 14 | NA | TGTGCCAGCAGCGTGAATTTGGGGACATCTGAAGCTTTCTTT | CASSVNLGTSEAFF
TRBJ2-7 | TRBV2 | TRBD1 | 13 | few | TGTGCCAGCAGTGGGAACAGGGGTTACGAGCAGTACTTC | CASSGNRGYEQYF
TRBJ2-1 | TRBV3-1/TRBV3-2 | TRBD1 | 15 | once | TGTGCCAGCAGGCCGGACAGGGGCACCTACAATGAGCAGTTCTTC | CASRPDRGTYNEQFF
TRBJ2-1 | TRBV6-2/TRBV6-3 | TRBD2 | 20 | NA | TGTGCCAGCAGTTACAAGGGTGGTAGCGGGAGGCCTCGCGGTGGCAATGAGCAGTTCTTC | CASSYKGGSGRPRGGNEQFF
TRBJ2-2 | TRBV11-2 | TRBD2 | 18 | once | TGTGCCAGCAGCTCCCCGGGACTAGCGGGAAGAAACACCGGGGAGCTGTTTTTT | CASSSPGLAGRNTGELFF
TRBJ2-1 | TRBV10-1 | TRBD2 | 16 | NA | TGCGCCAGCAGTGAGGGGCTAGCGGGAGGGCCCCATGAGCAGTTCTTC | CASSEGLAGGPHEQFF
TRBJ1-4 | TRBV28 | NA | 14 | once | TGTGCCAGCAGTGCCCAGGGGCTCCTTGAAAAACTGTTTTTT | CASSAQGLLEKLFF
TRBJ2-2 | TRBV30 | NA | 16 | NA | TGTGCCTGGACCAACGGTGCTGCGGGGGCGGGCGGGGAGCTGTTTTTT | CAWTNGAAGAGGELFF
TRBJ1-2 | TRBV10-3 | NA | 13 | once | TGTGCCATCAGTGAGTCTCCAGGGAATGGCTACACCTTC | CAISESPGNGYTF
TRBJ2-7 | TRBV5-4 | NA | 12 | NA | TGTGCCAGCAGCTTGGACGGTACCCTCGGGTACTTC | CASSLDGTLGYF
TRBJ2-1 | TRBV21-1 | NA | 15 | NA | TGTGCCAGCAGCTTACGACAGGGACCCTACAATGAGCAGTTCTTC | CASSLRQGPYNEQFF
TRBJ2-3 | TRBV4-3 | NA | 15 | NA | TGCGCCAGCAGCCAAGCGGGAGTTAGTACAGATACGCAGTATTTT | CASSQAGVSTDTQYF
TRBJ1-6 | TRBV28 | TRBD1 | 14 | NA | TGTGCCAGCAGTTTATCACACAGGGGCTCACCCCTCCACTTT | CASSLSHRGSPLHF
TRBJ2-1 | TRBV28 | NA | 17 | NA | TGTGCCAGCAGTGGCGAAACAGGGTCTAGGACTTACAATGAGCAGTTCTTC | CASSGETGSRTYNEQFF
TRBJ1-2 | TRBV11-1 | NA | 16 | few | TGTGCCAGCAGCCCCTCTCCACACATGGGGGCTCCAGGCTACACCTTC | CASSPSPHMGAPGYTF
TRBJ1-2 | TRBV2 | NA | 16 | medium-sized | TGTGCCAGCCATTCCCCCCTTGGGGGGGGCGGTGGTGGCTACACCTTC | CASHSPLGGGGGGYTF
TRBJ2-1 | TRBV29-1 | TRBD2 | 13 | few | TGCAGCGTTCTAGCGGGAGGAGGCAATGAGCAGTTCTTC | CSVLAGGGNEQFF
TRBJ2-5 | TRBV19 | NA | 13 | once | TGTGCCAGTAGTACAGGACAGCAAGAGACCCAGTACTTC | CASSTGQQETQYF
TRBJ1-1 | TRBV19 | NA | 16 | few | TGTGCCAGTAGCCAACCAGGTGGCGGAGGGCTCGCTGAAGCTTTCTTT | CASSQPGGGGLAEAFF
TRBJ2-2 | TRBV19 | TRBD1 | 15 | NA | TGTGCCAGTAGTGGGGGACAGGGGCCCACCGGGGAGCTGTTTTTT | CASSGGQGPTGELFF
TRBJ2-3 | TRBV24-1 | NA | 17 | NA | TGTGCCACCAGTGACCCCTCACGAGGTTTCAGCACAGATACGCAGTATTTT | CATSDPSRGFSTDTQYF
TRBJ2-7 | TRBV11-2 | NA | 14 | NA | TGTGCCAGCAGCTTAGATTCAGGGCCCTACGAGCAGTACTTC | CASSLDSGPYEQYF
TRBJ2-3 | TRBV5-5 | NA | 15 | NA | TGTGCCAGCAGCCCTCGGGGGAGGCTCACAGATACGCAGTATTTT | CASSPRGRLTDTQYF
TRBJ2-1 | TRBV6-2/TRBV6-3 | NA | 15 | NA | TGTGCCAGCAGTTCCCGGCGGGGCCGGAGACTAGAGCAGTTCTTC | CASSSRRGRRLEQFF
TRBJ2-1 | TRBV2 | NA | 16 | NA | TGTGCCAGCAGTGTGATCGCACAGGCCACCTACAATGAGCAGTTCTTC | CASSVIAQATYNEQFF
TRBJ2-5 | TRBV3-1/TRBV3-2 | NA | 15 | once | TGTGCCAGCAGCCAAGGTTCGGCCGGGGAAGAGACCCAGTACTTC | CASSQGSAGEETQYF
TRBJ1-2 | TRBV25-1 | NA | 15 | NA | TGTGCCAGCAGTGACCGCGGGGGCGCTGGCTATGGCTACACCTTC | CASSDRGGAGYGYTF